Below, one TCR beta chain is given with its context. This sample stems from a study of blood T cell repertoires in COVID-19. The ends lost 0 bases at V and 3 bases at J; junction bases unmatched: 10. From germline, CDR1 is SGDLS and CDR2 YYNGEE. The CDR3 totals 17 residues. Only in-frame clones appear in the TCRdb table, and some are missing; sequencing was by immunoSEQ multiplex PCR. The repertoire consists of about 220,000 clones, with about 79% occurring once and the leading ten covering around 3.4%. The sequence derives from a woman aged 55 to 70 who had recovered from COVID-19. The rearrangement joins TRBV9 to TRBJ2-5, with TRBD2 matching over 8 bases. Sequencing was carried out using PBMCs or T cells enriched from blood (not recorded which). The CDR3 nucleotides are TGTGCCAGCAGCGTAGGTCACAGCGGGAGAGTAGAAGAGACCCAGTACTTC. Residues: CASSVGHSGRVEETQYF.